The source of this T cell receptor (beta chain) is a study of long-term antiretroviral therapy in people with HIV. V was pared by 4 bases and J by 7 bases, with 19 bases between. The CDR3 sequence is 15 residues long. CDR1 is SGHTA and CDR2 is FQGNSA in the germline V gene. At survey level, the immunoSEQ assay was run in its v3.0 version. Generated by immunoSEQ multiplex PCR, the TCRdb table keeps only in-frame clones and is missing some. The sample includes tens of thousands of clones, roughly 82% of them seen just once. This clonotype originated in a man between 18 and 35 years old with HIV. This chain uses TRBV7-2 with TRBJ1-2; possibly TRBD1 for D (5 bases). The source material was unsorted PBMCs, sampled 0.1 years before starting antiretroviral therapy. CDR3 protein: CASSSATAPPRGYTF. The CDR3 region has the DNA TGTGCCAGCAGCTCAGCGACAGCACCTCCGCGTGGCTACACCTTC. The whole variable domain, remainder taken from reference TRBV7-2 and TRBJ1-2, is GAGVSQSPSNKVTEKGKDVELRCDPISGHTALYWYRQSLGQGLEFLIYFQGNSAPDKSGLPSDRFSAERTGGSVSTLTIQRTQQEDSAVYLCASSSATAPPRGYTFGSGTRLTVV.